One sample yielded the 28 T cell receptor beta chains listed below, sequenced in a study of cytomegalovirus exposure and HLA in healthy donors. The PCR had 60 Vbeta and 13 Jbeta primers. Measured with immunoSEQ multiplex PCR; TCRdb has only the in-frame clones, and not every one. In total, the table holds about 140,000 clones. Sequenced material: PBMCs. The receptor source for this set is a male donor in good health and CMV-seronegative.

The chain recombines TRBV6-5 with TRBJ1-2; D is undetermined. The CDR3 sequence is 14 residues long. Germline assignment: CDR1 MNHEY and CDR2 SVGAGI. Trimming removed 6 bases at V and 2 bases at J, with 13 bases between. The CDR3 loop reads CASSRPVLNYGYTF. The CDR3 DNA follows: TGTGCCAGCAGCCGCCCGGTCCTGAACTATGGCTACACCTTC.

The chain links TRBV4-3 to TRBJ2-1; 10 bases match TRBD2. Germline V gives CDR1 LGHNA, CDR2 YSLEER. After removal of 4 bases from V and 7 bases from J, the junction contained 10 bases not matched to a gene. CDR3 size: 16 residues. The CDR3 DNA sequence: TGCGCCAGCAGCCCCATAGCGGGGGGCCTTCTGAATGAGCAGTTCTTC. It encodes CASSPIAGGLLNEQFF.

J is TRBJ2-7 and V is TRBV4-2; no clear D. The CDR3 spans 15 residues. The V gene's germline CDR1 is LGHNA and CDR2 YNFKEQ. V was cut by 0 bases and J by 0 bases, with 9 bases left in between. The CDR3 here is CASSQDTEFSYEQYF. The CDR3, as DNA: TGTGCCAGCAGCCAAGACACAGAGTTCTCCTACGAGCAGTACTTC.

The V and J genes are TRBV7-2 and TRBJ2-5; the D gene is possibly TRBD1 (6 bases). Germline V gene lookup returns CDR1 SGHTA and CDR2 FQGNSA. The CDR3 is made up of 15 amino acids. Trimming removed 0 bases at V and 7 bases at J, with 15 bases between. The chain's CDR3 is CASSLAPDRSGTQYF. Here the CDR3 DNA reads TGTGCCAGCAGCTTAGCCCCGGACAGATCCGGGACCCAGTACTTC. The variable domain in full, with the rest retrieved from reference TRBV7-2 and TRBJ2-5, is GAGVSQSPSNKVTEKGKDVELRCDPISGHTALYWYRQSLGQGLEFLIYFQGNSAPDKSGLPSDRFSAERTGGSVSTLTIQRTQQEDSAVYLCASSLAPDRSGTQYFGPGTRLLVL.

The chain is built from TRBV13 and TRBJ1-2; 9 nucleotides align to TRBD1. The CDR3 has 13 amino acids. The V segment lost 8 bases and the J segment 6 bases; nucleotides outside the gene matches: 7. Germline loops: CDR1 PRHDT, CDR2 FYEKMQ (reference sequence). CDR3 amino acids: CASRFRTGDGYTF. The CDR3, as DNA: TGTGCCAGCCGATTCCGGACAGGGGATGGCTACACCTTC. Looking up the rest from reference TRBV13 and TRBJ1-2 gives the full variable domain: AAGVIQSPRHLIKEKRETATLKCYPIPRHDTVYWYQQGPGQDPQFLISFYEKMQSDKGSIPDRFSAQQFSDYHSELNMSSLELGDSALYFCASRFRTGDGYTFGSGTRLTVV.

The rearrangement uses TRBV7-6 and TRBJ1-5; D is ambiguous. V lost 1 base and J lost 7, with 8 bases in between. The CDR3 is 13 residues long. Germline CDR1 reads SGHVS; CDR2 reads FNYEAQ. CDR3 sequence: CASSLGTGQPQHF. CDR3 sequence (DNA): TGTGCCAGCAGCTTAGGGACGGGACAGCCCCAGCATTTT.

The chain is built from TRBV28 and TRBJ2-2; TRBD1 aligns across 9 bases. The germline V gene has CDR1 MDHEN and CDR2 SYDVKM. This CDR3 contains 16 residues. V shed 6 bases, J shed 5 bases, and the junction held 10 bases outside the gene matches. The CDR3, as DNA: TGTGCCAGCAGCCGCAGTGGACAGGGGAGGACCGGGGAGCTGTTTTTT. Its protein is CASSRSGQGRTGELFF. Full variable domain (outside the CDR3, taken from reference TRBV28 and TRBJ2-2): DVKVTQSSRYLVKRTGEKVFLECVQDMDHENMFWYRQDPGLGLRLIYFSYDVKMKEKGDIPEGYSVSREKKERFSLILESASTNQTSMYLCASSRSGQGRTGELFFGEGSRLTVL.

The CDR3 sequence: CASSLGLATDTQYF. In nucleotides, the CDR3 is TGTGCCAGCAGCTTGGGACTCGCCACAGATACGCAGTATTTT. The chain recombines TRBV7-9 with TRBJ2-3, with D possibly TRBD2 on 6 matching bases. The germline CDR1 and CDR2 sequences are SEHNR and FQNEAQ (reference sequence). With 3 bases removed from V and 2 bases from J, the gap between germline ends came to 9 bases. The CDR3 spans 14 residues.

The genes are TRBV5-1 and TRBJ2-6; unclear D gene. The CDR3 contains 15 residues. Germline CDR1 reads SGHRS; CDR2 reads YFSETQ. Trimming stripped 4 bases from V and 0 bases from J, with 8 bases between. This CDR3 reads CASSPTLSGANVLTF. DNA for the CDR3: TGCGCCAGCAGCCCTACTCTCTCTGGGGCCAACGTCCTGACTTTC.

This rearrangement joins TRBV5-8 to TRBJ1-5; no clear D. Germline V CDR1 and CDR2: SGHTS, YDEGEE. Trimming removed 4 bases from V and 0 bases from J, with 5 bases in between. The CDR3 has 13 amino acids. Here the CDR3 DNA reads TGTGCCAGCAGCCCTAATAGCAATCAGCCCCAGCATTTT. Encoded protein: CASSPNSNQPQHF.

The genes are TRBV27 and TRBJ2-3; 7 bases are a match to TRBD1. The CDR3 has 17 amino acids. The ends lost 3 bases at V and 2 bases at J; junction bases unmatched: 11. CDR1 MNHEY and CDR2 SMNVEV come from the germline V gene (reference sequence). CDR3 in DNA: TGTGCCAGCAGTTTTTTGGGACAGACGCCAAACACAGATACGCAGTATTTT. As protein: CASSFLGQTPNTDTQYF.

V and J are TRBV10-3 and TRBJ1-2; a possible D gene is TRBD1 (6 bases). V was pared by 1 base and J by 4 bases, with 13 bases between. The CDR3 sequence is 15 residues long. Germline V lookup: CDR1 ENHRY, CDR2 SYGVKD. The CDR3 reads CAISEYSRGIYGYTF. The CDR3 nucleotides are TGTGCCATCAGTGAGTACTCGAGGGGGATCTATGGCTACACCTTC.

The genes are TRBV27 and TRBJ2-5; 7 bases align to TRBD1. There are 15 residues in the CDR3. The J segment lost 5 bases and the V segment lost 5 bases, leaving 11 bases of the junction unmatched. Germline CDR1 and CDR2: MNHEY and SMNVEV (reference sequence). CDR3 DNA sequence: TGTGCCAGCAGTCAAGGGATGGGGACAGTGGAGACCCAGTACTTC. As protein: CASSQGMGTVETQYF.

The V call is TRBV5-1, the J call TRBJ1-1; unclear D gene. The CDR3 sequence is 14 residues long. Per germline, CDR1 SGHRS and CDR2 YFSETQ. With 5 bases removed from V and 4 bases from J, the gap between germline ends came to 15 bases. The CDR3 spells CASRARTVTTEAFF. CDR3 sequence (DNA): TGCGCCAGCAGGGCGAGGACTGTTACCACTGAAGCTTTCTTT.

The rearrangement joins TRBV7-2 to TRBJ1-4, with D tentatively TRBD1 (6 bases). This CDR3 is 15 amino acids long. Trimming pared 3 bases from V and 8 bases from J, leaving 16 bases between. Germline V gene sequence: CDR1 SGHTA, CDR2 FQGNSA. CDR3 residues: CASSFGAGVGEKLFF. As DNA, the CDR3 is TGTGCCAGCAGCTTCGGGGCAGGGGTTGGAGAAAAACTGTTTTTT.

This sequence joins TRBV7-9 and TRBJ2-7; 8 positions match TRBD2. CDR1 and CDR2 from the germline V gene are SEHNR and FQNEAQ (reference sequence). The CDR3 contains 15 residues. The junction had 6 bases not matched to a gene; V was cut back by 3 bases and J by 2 bases. The CDR3 DNA follows: TGTGCCAGCAGCTTGAGCGGGAGCCGCGCCTACGAGCAGTACTTC. Translation: CASSLSGSRAYEQYF.

The chain combines TRBV29-1 with TRBJ2-7, with a weak D call TRBD1 (6 bases). Trimming took off 6 bases at V and 2 bases at J, with 17 bases between the two ends. This CDR3 region has 14 residues. Germline CDR1 is SQVTM and CDR2 is ANQGSEA. The CDR3: CSVTARTVPYEQYF. The CDR3 coding sequence is TGCAGCGTCACGGCGCGGACAGTTCCCTACGAGCAGTACTTC.

The chain joins TRBV30 to TRBJ2-1; possibly TRBD2 for D (6 bases). With 7 bases removed from V and 6 bases from J, the gap between germline ends came to 19 bases. This CDR3 comprises 14 residues. Germline CDR1 is GTSNPN and CDR2 is SVGIG (reference sequence). The CDR3 loop reads CAYRGRLGVNEQFF. CDR3 DNA: TGTGCCTACCGGGGGAGACTAGGTGTCAATGAGCAGTTCTTC.

The chain combines TRBV15 with TRBJ1-1, with D uncertain. The germline V and J ends were trimmed by 0 bases and 5 bases, with 16 bases remaining between them. Germline loops: CDR1 LNHNV, CDR2 YYDKDF (reference sequence). The CDR3 totals 16 residues. The DNA of the CDR3 is TGTGCCACCAGCAGAGATCAAATATCCGGGAAAACTGAAGCTTTCTTT. This translates into CATSRDQISGKTEAFF. The full variable domain, its missing parts supplied by reference TRBV15 and TRBJ1-1, is DAMVIQNPRYQVTQFGKPVTLSCSQTLNHNVMYWYQQKSSQAPKLLFHYYDKDFNNEADTPDNFQSRRPNTSFCFLDIRSPGLGDTAMYLCATSRDQISGKTEAFFGQGTRLTVV.

The chain recombines TRBV29-1 with TRBJ2-5; D is unclear. The germline CDR1 and CDR2 sequences are SQVTM and ANQGSEA. Trimming took 4 bases from V and 2 from J, leaving 5 bases between them. CDR3 size: 11 residues. CDR3 DNA sequence: TGCAGCGTTGTGCGGCAAGAGACCCAGTACTTC. Protein product: CSVVRQETQYF.

J is TRBJ2-2 and V is TRBV11-2; 12 nucleotides line up with TRBD2. The junction had 4 bases not matched to a gene; V was cut back by 5 bases and J by 3 bases. The CDR3 length is 16 residues. The germline V gene has CDR1 SGHAT and CDR2 FQNNGV. CDR3 bases: TGTGCCAGCAGCCTAAGACTAGCGGGAGACACCGGGGAGCTGTTTTTT. Protein: CASSLRLAGDTGELFF.

The chain combines TRBV5-1 with TRBJ2-2; possible D gene TRBD1, 5 bases. CDR1 SGHRS and CDR2 YFSETQ come from the germline V gene. The CDR3 has 14 residues. V dropped 7 bases and J dropped 5 bases, with 15 bases sitting between them. The CDR3 DNA is TGCGCCAGCGGCAAGGGGAAGTCTACCGGGGAGCTGTTTTTT. Protein: CASGKGKSTGELFF.

The chain links TRBV12-5 to TRBJ2-1; 11 positions match TRBD2. The germline V gene encodes CDR1 LGHNT and CDR2 FRNRAP. The CDR3 is 16 residues long. V was pared by 3 bases and J by 4 bases, with 5 bases of the junction left unmatched. CDR3 region: CASGFRGLAEYNEQFF. The DNA of the CDR3 is TGTGCTAGTGGTTTCCGGGGACTAGCGGAATACAATGAGCAGTTCTTC.

This chain joins TRBV27 and TRBJ2-1; 8 bases map to TRBD2. The V and J ends lost 3 bases and 10 bases, in that order; junction bases with no gene match: 5. The germline CDR1 and CDR2 sequences are MNHEY and SMNVEV (reference sequence). The length of the CDR3 is 13 residues. The CDR3 region is CASSFREGGEQFF. The CDR3 DNA follows: TGTGCCAGCAGTTTCCGGGAGGGAGGGGAGCAGTTCTTC.

The chain employs TRBV7-9 and TRBJ1-5, with 7 bases matching TRBD1. Trimming cost V 6 bases and J 1 base; bases outside gene matches: 12. The length of the CDR3 is 17 residues. From germline, CDR1 is SEHNR and CDR2 FQNEAQ (reference sequence). The CDR3 nucleotides are TGTGCCAGCAGTAATTCGCAGGGGGAAGAAAGCAATCAGCCCCAGCATTTT. Protein sequence: CASSNSQGEESNQPQHF.

CDR3 protein: CASSLAGDSNQPQHF. Here the CDR3 DNA reads TGTGCCAGCAGCTTAGCGGGAGATAGCAATCAGCCCCAGCATTTT. The V call is TRBV7-2, the J call TRBJ1-5; D is unclear. Germline CDR1 reads SGHTA; CDR2 reads FQGNSA. This CDR3 has 15 residues. V was shortened by 0 bases and J by 0 bases, with 6 bases between the two germline ends.

About this clone itself: This sample also contains other DNA sequences that code for the same CDR3. The rearrangement joins TRBV19 to TRBJ2-7; D perhaps matches TRBD1 (5 bases). The CDR3 length is 11 residues. CDR1 is LNHDA and CDR2 is SQIVND in the germline V gene (reference sequence). V was trimmed by 5 bases and J by 3 bases, leaving 5 bases between them. The CDR3 reads CASSDSYEQYF. The CDR3 DNA reads as TGTGCCAGTAGTGACAGCTACGAGCAGTACTTC.

This sequence joins TRBV28 and TRBJ2-5; 9 nucleotides align to TRBD1. The CDR3 has 14 residues. Per germline, CDR1 MDHEN and CDR2 SYDVKM. V was pared by 2 bases and J by 4 bases, with 2 bases of the junction left unmatched. CDR3 bases: TGTGCCAGCAGTTTACCGACAGGGGGAGAGACCCAGTACTTC. Translating it yields CASSLPTGGETQYF. The full variable domain, completed using reference TRBV28 and TRBJ2-5, is DVKVTQSSRYLVKRTGEKVFLECVQDMDHENMFWYRQDPGLGLRLIYFSYDVKMKEKGDIPEGYSVSREKKERFSLILESASTNQTSMYLCASSLPTGGETQYFGPGTRLLVL.